This TCR beta chain was identified in a study of beta chain features in type 1 diabetes. Whole-study context: What patients shared with healthy donors was a similar profile of age, gender and cell yields. Analysis included around 110,000,000 sorted cells drawn from all samples.

Expressed TCRB transcripts were sequenced after all isolated RNA was converted to cDNA. Libraries were prepared by immunoSEQ multiplex PCR; TCRdb keeps only in-frame clonotypes and omits some of them. The repertoire holds under 900,000 clones, with around a sixth as singletons. This CDR3 is 14 amino acids long. CDR1 MNHEY and CDR2 SMNVEV come from the germline V gene (reference sequence). V lost 5 bases and J lost 3, with 11 bases in between. Concerning this clone: What it recognizes is unknown.

Whole-study findings and limits: At VDJ recombination sites, type 1 diabetes patients had fewer insertions and more deleted nucleotides. Within patients, naive, central memory and Treg TCRB repertoires seemed more similar than within healthy donors.

This receptor was identified in a woman under 30 in good health. The V gene is TRBV27, the J gene TRBJ1-5; no firm D call. Material for sequencing was naive CD4+ T cells from blood. CDR3 region: CASSHKLTNQPQHF. CDR3 in DNA: TGTGCCAGCAGTCACAAGTTGACCAATCAGCCCCAGCATTTT.